This entry features one TCR beta chain sequence. It has no known antigen specificity. The input lacks base qualities; no much larger clone sits a single base away. The data were obtained in a study of OX40 agonist ivuxolimab in advanced cancers. About the study as a whole: Ivuxolimab, which targeted the costimulatory receptor OX40 (CD134), was an agonistic, fully human IgG2 monoclonal antibody. Intravenous ivuxolimab was administered to patients every 2 weeks at six dose levels: 0.01, 0.1, 0.3, 1.5, 3 and 10 mg/kg. The paper reports the monotherapy dose-escalation portion (N of about 50 patients) of the phase I ivuxolimab trial. Partial responses occurred in three dose-escalation patients: two with cutaneous melanoma and one with hepatocellular carcinoma. The dose-escalation cohort was almost 85% male with a mean age of about 58 years, ranging from roughly 23 to 79. Patients were allowed to have had prior anti-PD-1, anti-PD-L1 or anti-CTLA-4 therapy, and 30% to 50% of the dose-escalation patients had previously received checkpoint inhibitors. Among the roughly 50 dose-escalation patients, about 20 had hepatocellular carcinoma, 15 or so melanoma, 9 renal cell carcinoma and 9 head and neck cancer. Peripheral TCRbeta sequencing aimed to test whether ivuxolimab altered TCR sequence diversity and caused clonal T-cell expansion. Broad study findings and their caveats: Low levels of normalized T-cell clonal expansion were also seen in some patients who did not respond. The antigen specificity of the peripheral T cells that underwent clonal expansion was not determined. On average, CD8+ T cells showed more expanded clones than CD4+ T cells after ivuxolimab. Clonal expansion of both CD4+ and CD8+ blood T cells was observed from baseline to week 6 at doses 0.1 to 3.0 mg/kg. Partial responders in the 0.1-3.0 mg/kg groups had among the lowest normalized peripheral clonal expansion, especially among CD8+ T cells.

V ends up 7 bases short and J 5 bases short, with an unmatched junction base count of 13. Including cysteine and phenylalanine, the CDR3 has 16 amino acids. The CDR3 DNA has 48 bases and is translated from base 1. CDR1 and CDR2, looked up from the germline V gene, are SGDLS and YYNGEE. Patients with autoimmune disease history or receiving systemic immunosuppression were excluded from the trial. Peripheral blood for TCR sequencing was collected from all dose cohorts at baseline, on cycle 4 day 1, and on cycle 7 day 1. The samples were drawn from a first-in-human, open-label, multicenter phase I dose-escalation trial of ivuxolimab. Adults with locally advanced or metastatic melanoma, renal cell, hepatocellular, or head and neck squamous cell carcinoma were enrolled in the trial. Before TCR sequencing, CD4+ T cells and CD8+ T cells from peripheral blood were sorted into separate populations. Genomic DNA was extracted from sorted cells for sequencing of the TCRbeta CDR3 region. The immunoSEQ Assay was used to sequence the TCRbeta CDR3 regions. TCRdb took this table from immuneACCESS and kept in-frame rearrangements with V and J called. Such tables lack part of the clones; where checked against another copy, unresolved V genes explain under half of the gap, and the rest is unexplained. In all, the sample holds over 50,000 clones, and about 89% of those were seen once. The ten largest account for about 1.4% of the sample.

The chain is assembled from TRBV9 and TRBJ2-2, with 8 middle bases fitting TRBD1. This sequence was found in an adult with an advanced solid tumor such as melanoma, head and neck, liver or kidney cancer. The material was CD4+ or CD8+ T cells sorted from blood, obtained in a trial of the OX40 agonist ivuxolimab. The CDR3 region has the sequence CASGKGGQAGTGELFF. The DNA is TGTGCCAGCGGCAAGGGGGGACAGGCGGGAACCGGGGAGCTGTTTTTT.